Shown below are 10 T cell receptor beta chains from a single sample sequenced in a study of cytomegalovirus exposure and HLA in healthy donors. The PCR had 60 Vbeta and 13 Jbeta primers. Clones were read by immunoSEQ multiplex PCR, and TCRdb kept only the in-frame ones, dropping some. The sample shows tens of thousands of clones, roughly two thirds of them seen only once. What was sequenced was PBMCs. Receptors were obtained from a human donor in good health.

Turning to this clone: The germline gene is not matched at one end of the junction; a read error may be the cause. This rearrangement joins TRBV18 to TRBJ2-1; 8 bases align to TRBD1. Germline values: CDR1 KGHSH, CDR2 LQKENI. This CDR3 is built from 15 residues. For the CDR3, the DNA is TGTGCCAGATCACGCCCCGGGACAGGATTGAATGAGCAGTTCTTC. It encodes CARSRPGTGLNEQFF.

This clone was detected only a few times. J is TRBJ1-1 and V is TRBV7-2; D is possibly TRBD1 (5 bases). The CDR3 length is 14 residues. Germline V gene sequence: CDR1 SGHTA, CDR2 FQGNSA. The germline V and J ends were trimmed by 6 bases and 2 bases, with 13 bases remaining between them. CDR3 loop: CASSHGWGNTEAFF. The CDR3 DNA follows: TGTGCCAGCAGTCACGGATGGGGCAACACTGAAGCTTTCTTT.

The chain is built from TRBV9 and TRBJ2-7; 10 positions match TRBD1. This CDR3 is built from 15 residues. J was trimmed by 5 bases and V by 0 bases; bases with no gene match: 5. Germline lookup yields CDR1 SGDLS and CDR2 YYNGEE. The DNA of the CDR3 is TGTGCCAGCAGCGTAGGGGGACAGGGGATCCACGAGCAGTACTTC. Translated: CASSVGGQGIHEQYF. The full variable domain, with the rest looked up from reference TRBV9 and TRBJ2-7, is DSGVTQTPKHLITATGQRVTLRCSPRSGDLSVYWYQQSLDQGLQFLIQYYNGEERAKGNILERFSAQQFPDLHSELNLSSLELGDSALYFCASSVGGQGIHEQYFGPGTRLTVT.

This clone has more than one count but fewer than ten. This chain joins TRBV6-5 and TRBJ1-1, with a weak D call TRBD1 (6 bases). In germline, CDR1 is MNHEY, CDR2 SVGAGI. V lost 5 bases to trimming and J lost 8 bases, with 15 bases between them. The CDR3 contains 13 residues. The CDR3: CASSIQSGTEAFF. DNA for the CDR3: TGTGCCAGCAGTATCCAATCCGGGACAGAAGCTTTCTTT.

The genes are TRBV30 and TRBJ2-1; no reliable D call. Germline V gene lookup returns CDR1 GTSNPN and CDR2 SVGIG (reference sequence). Trimming took 0 bases from V and 11 from J, leaving 14 bases between them. The CDR3 spans 13 residues. The CDR3 spells CAWSVNSQYQQFF. CDR3 bases: TGTGCCTGGAGTGTAAATTCTCAGTACCAGCAGTTCTTC. The full variable domain, with the rest looked up from reference TRBV30 and TRBJ2-1, is SQTIHQWPATLVQPVGSPLSLECTVEGTSNPNLYWYRQAAGRGLQLLFYSVGIGQISSEVPQNLSASRPQDRQFILSSKKLLLSDSGFYLCAWSVNSQYQQFFGPGTRLTVL.

The genes are TRBV5-1 and TRBJ1-2, with D unclear. Germline CDR1 and CDR2: SGHRS and YFSETQ. With 5 bases removed from V and 4 bases from J, the gap between germline ends came to 12 bases. The CDR3 loop spans 13 amino acids. CDR3 sequence: CASSPSESYGYTF. The CDR3 DNA reads TGCGCCAGCAGTCCAAGTGAGAGCTATGGCTACACCTTC.

Here the CDR3 DNA reads TGTGCCAGCAGTAACACAGGACGGACCGGGGAGCTGTTTTTT. It translates to CASSNTGRTGELFF. This chain joins TRBV6-5 and TRBJ2-2; TRBD1 is a possible D gene (5 bases). Germline V gene lookup returns CDR1 MNHEY and CDR2 SVGAGI. The CDR3 sequence is 14 residues long. Trimming left V 5 bases short and J 5 bases short, with 12 bases between.

The rearrangement links TRBV19 to TRBJ1-5; 7 positions agree with TRBD1. The germline V gene has CDR1 LNHDA and CDR2 SQIVND (reference sequence). There are 15 residues in the CDR3. The junction had 5 bases not matched to a gene; V was cut back by 1 base and J by 5 bases. The CDR3 region has the DNA TGTGCCAGTAGTATAGCGGACAGGTCCGATCAGCCCCAGCATTTT. Translation: CASSIADRSDQPQHF.

This clone was counted once. This chain links TRBV6-1 with TRBJ1-2, with TRBD1 matching 9 bases. Trimming took 4 bases from V and 6 from J; bases not matched to a gene: 3. Germline loops: CDR1 MNHNS, CDR2 SASEGT. This CDR3 is 13 amino acids long. The CDR3 DNA sequence: TGTGCCAGCAGTGCCCGACAGGGGGATGGCTACACCTTC. It codes for CASSARQGDGYTF.

Only a few counts were recorded for this clone. J is TRBJ1-4 and V is TRBV11-3, with 7 bases matching TRBD1. The CDR3 spans 16 residues. V lost 3 bases and J lost 0; bases outside the gene matches: 4. Germline loops: CDR1 SGHNT, CDR2 YENEEA. The CDR3 loop is CASSFRTGATNEKLFF. CDR3 nucleotide sequence: TGTGCCAGCAGCTTCCGGACAGGTGCAACTAATGAAAAACTGTTTTTT.